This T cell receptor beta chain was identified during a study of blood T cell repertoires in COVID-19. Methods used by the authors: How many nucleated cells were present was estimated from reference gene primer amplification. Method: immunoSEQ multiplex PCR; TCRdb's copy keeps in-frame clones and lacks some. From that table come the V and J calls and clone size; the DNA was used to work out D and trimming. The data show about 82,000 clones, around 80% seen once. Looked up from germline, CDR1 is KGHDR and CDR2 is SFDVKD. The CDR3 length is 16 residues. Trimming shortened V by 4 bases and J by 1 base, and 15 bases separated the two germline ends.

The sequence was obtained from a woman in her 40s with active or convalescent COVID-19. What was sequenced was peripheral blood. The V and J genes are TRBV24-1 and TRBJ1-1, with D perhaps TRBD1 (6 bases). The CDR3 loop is CATSDHPSTGNTEAFF. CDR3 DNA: TGTGCCACCAGTGACCACCCCTCGACAGGGAACACTGAAGCTTTCTTT.